The clone carrying this T cell receptor beta chain was seen only a few times. Its target is not known. The sample belongs to a study of cytomegalovirus exposure and HLA in healthy donors. The overall study: Membership in the Caucasian-associated ancestry cluster was found for around 81% of nearly 400 genotyped donors.

Study-wide points: A further, later analysis showed that HLA-associated TCR beta chains (compared with equally common others) were more clonally expanded. A likely sequencing artifact accounted for one observed cluster of highly shared sequence variants.

The PCR was carried out with 60 Vbeta primers and 13 Jbeta primers. The assay was immunoSEQ multiplex PCR, and TCRdb's table has in-frame clones only and misses some. The data hold some 98,000 clones, with 81% observed a single time. The sequence came from a man between 35 and 55 years old in good health and CMV-seronegative. Sequenced: PBMCs.

This CDR3 is CASSLGQGLSPLHF. The CDR3 region has the DNA TGTGCCAGCAGCTTGGGACAGGGCCTATCACCCCTCCACTTT. V and J are TRBV5-4 and TRBJ1-6, with TRBD1 matching 7 bases. The CDR3 consists of 14 residues. V gave up 0 bases and J gave up 10 bases; unmatched junction bases: 4. From germline, CDR1 is SGHNT and CDR2 YYREEE (reference sequence).